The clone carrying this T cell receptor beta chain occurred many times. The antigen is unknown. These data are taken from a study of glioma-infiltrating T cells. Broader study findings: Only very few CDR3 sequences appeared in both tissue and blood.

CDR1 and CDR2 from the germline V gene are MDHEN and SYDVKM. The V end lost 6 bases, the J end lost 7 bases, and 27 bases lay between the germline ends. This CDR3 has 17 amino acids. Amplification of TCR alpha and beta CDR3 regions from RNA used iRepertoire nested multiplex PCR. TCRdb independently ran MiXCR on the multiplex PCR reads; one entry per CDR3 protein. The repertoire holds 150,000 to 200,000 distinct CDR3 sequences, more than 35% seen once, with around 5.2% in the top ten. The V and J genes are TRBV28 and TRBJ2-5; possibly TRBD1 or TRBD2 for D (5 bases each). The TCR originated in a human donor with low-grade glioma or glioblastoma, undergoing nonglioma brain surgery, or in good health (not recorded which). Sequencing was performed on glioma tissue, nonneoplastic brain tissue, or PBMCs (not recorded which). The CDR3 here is CASSPLRLRTGGGTQYF. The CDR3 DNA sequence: TGTGCCAGCAGCCCATTACGGTTACGGACTGGGGGTGGGACCCAGTACTTC.